This T cell receptor beta chain came from a study of shared clonotypes between healthy human individuals. Between the trimmed V and J ends, which lost 1 base and 2 bases, there was a span of 11 bases. Germline CDR1 reads SEHNR; CDR2 reads FQNEAQ (reference sequence). The CDR3 spans 15 residues. Measured with immunoSEQ multiplex PCR; TCRdb has only the in-frame clones, and not every one. The data contain more than 2,000,000 clones, approximately 92% of them seen just once; the ten biggest clones take up roughly 0.14%. The gene calls are TRBV7-9 and TRBJ2-5, with a possible D match to TRBD2 (6 bases). This receptor was identified in a man aged 18 to 35 in good health. Sequencing used naive CD4+ T cells sorted from blood. The subset was: CD45RA+ positively selected. The CDR3 region is CASSLDGGDQETQYF. The CDR3 DNA sequence: TGTGCCAGCAGCTTAGATGGCGGGGATCAAGAGACCCAGTACTTC.